The rows below give T cell receptor beta chains drawn from one sample of a study of metastatic and nonmetastatic thyroid tumors. TCRdb re-called clones via MiXCR from the PCR reads. This sample has several thousand clones; 25% to 35% occur once, and the top ten carry roughly a fifth. The sequencing sample was made of tumor tissue. Receptors were obtained from a female donor with papillary thyroid cancer or a benign thyroid nodule (not recorded which). Some clones in this sample may be carry-over from other donors' samples. CDR3s include the opening cysteine and the closing phenylalanine or tryptophan. Each record gives: J gene, V gene, clone size, D gene, CDR3 protein, CDR3 DNA. A D gene is named only where the DNA matches it firmly. Rows give clone size only sometimes, using once, few, many, or a class for an expanded clone.

TRBJ2-7 | TRBV11-2 | . | . | CASSFGLQPYEQYF | TGTGCCAGCAGCTTTGGACTCCAGCCCTACGAGCAGTACTTC
TRBJ2-7 | TRBV5-1 | . | TRBD1 | CASSYRDRGYEQYF | TGCGCCAGCAGCTACCGGGACAGAGGATACGAGCAGTACTTC
TRBJ2-7 | TRBV19 | medium-sized | . | CASSSGQAGGVYEQYF | TGTGCCAGTAGTTCCGGACAGGCCGGGGGAGTATACGAGCAGTACTTC
TRBJ2-5 | TRBV27 | . | . | CASSLSPGAVTQYF | TGTGCCAGCAGTTTATCCCCAGGGGCGGTGACCCAGTACTTC
TRBJ1-1 | TRBV28 | few | TRBD1 | CASSPPDRAAFF | TGTGCCAGCAGTCCTCCGGACAGGGCAGCTTTCTTT
TRBJ1-2 | TRBV5-1 | . | . | CASSLDPGSYGYTF | TGCGCCAGCAGCTTGGACCCGGGCTCCTATGGCTACACCTTC
TRBJ2-1 | TRBV20-1 | once | TRBD2 | CSAREFGLAGYNEQFF | TGCAGTGCTAGAGAATTCGGACTAGCGGGATACAATGAGCAGTTCTTC
TRBJ2-2 | TRBV10-1 | . | TRBD2 | CATSSGRASGGELFF | TGCGCCACCAGTAGCGGGAGGGCCTCAGGCGGGGAGCTGTTTTTT
TRBJ2-2 | TRBV6-5 | many | . | CASSYGQPNTGELFF | TGTGCCAGCAGTTACGGGCAACCAAACACCGGGGAGCTGTTTTTT
TRBJ2-7 | TRBV24-1 | few | . | CATSLGQVGEQYF | TGTGCCACCAGCCTGGGACAAGTAGGGGAGCAGTACTTC
TRBJ2-6 | TRBV19 | . | TRBD2 | CASSLRLAASGANVLTF | TGTGCCAGTAGTCTCAGACTAGCGGCCTCTGGGGCCAACGTCCTGACTTTC
TRBJ2-7 | TRBV5-1 | . | . | CASSSDSNSLYEQYF | TGCGCCAGCAGCTCGGACTCTAACTCACTCTACGAGCAGTACTTC
TRBJ2-3 | TRBV11-2 | medium-sized | . | CASSPWGRPETDTQYF | TGTGCCAGCAGCCCCTGGGGTCGGCCAGAAACAGATACGCAGTATTTT